Each of the 9 T cell receptor beta chains below was sequenced from the same sample in a study of spatial heterogeneity in lung cancer. TCRdb analysed the 5' RACE reads with MiXCR anew, one entry per CDR3 protein. This table holds more than 65,000 distinct CDR3 sequences, around 7.3% found once. Time point denoted: sample taken at primary tumor resection. The starting material was PBMCs, obtained at surgery. All receptors come from a male donor with early-stage non-small cell lung cancer.

CDR3 region: CATRTVTGELFF. For the CDR3, the DNA is TGTGCCACCCGGACTGTGACCGGGGAGCTGTTTTTT. The chain links TRBV10-3 to TRBJ2-2, with D possibly being TRBD2 (5 bases). The germline gives CDR1 ENHRY, CDR2 SYGVKD. The V gene lost 10 bases and the J gene lost 5 bases, with 11 bases spanning the gap. The CDR3 has 12 amino acids.

The chain employs TRBV5-1 and TRBJ2-7; no clear D. From germline, CDR1 is SGHRS and CDR2 YFSETQ. The CDR3 is made up of 15 amino acids. Trimming took off 0 bases at V and 6 bases at J, with 16 bases between the two ends. As DNA, the CDR3 is TGCGCCAGCAGCTTGGAGGTGTCCGCTGGGTCCGAGCAGTACTTC. Translating gives CASSLEVSAGSEQYF.

This rearrangement joins TRBV20-1 to TRBJ1-4; D is possibly TRBD1 (5 bases). Trimming cost V 5 bases and J 5 bases, with 12 bases left between them. CDR1 DFQATT and CDR2 SNEGSKA come from the germline V gene (reference sequence). The CDR3 covers 13 residues. The CDR3 is CSALGHHNEKLFF. The DNA of the CDR3 is TGCAGTGCTTTAGGACACCACAATGAAAAACTGTTTTTT.

This clonotype appeared many times. J is TRBJ2-2 and V is TRBV6-2 or TRBV6-3; D is undetermined. This CDR3 is built from 15 residues. Trimming cost V 1 base and J 1 base, with 7 bases left between them. In germline, CDR1 is MNHEY, CDR2 SVGEGT. Here the CDR3 reads CASSYWSENTGELFF. The CDR3 DNA is TGTGCCAGCAGTTACTGGAGCGAGAACACCGGGGAGCTGTTTTTT.

This clonotype showed up many times. The CDR3 protein is CASSDGPGEAGELFF. The CDR3 region has the DNA TGTGCCAGCAGTGATGGGCCAGGGGAAGCCGGGGAGCTGTTTTTT. The chain uses TRBV6-4 and TRBJ2-2, with D possibly matching TRBD1 (6 bases). The V gene's germline CDR1 is MRHNA and CDR2 SNTAGT. V was shortened by 3 bases and J by 6 bases, with 14 bases between the two germline ends. The CDR3 has 15 amino acids.

The sample holds many counts of this clonotype. The chain has TRBV28 and TRBJ2-2; tentative D call: TRBD1 (7 bases). Trimming removed 4 bases at V and 4 bases at J, with 19 bases between. This CDR3 is built from 17 residues. Germline CDR1 reads MDHEN; CDR2 reads SYDVKM. CDR3: CASSSLAHRGGTGELFF. Here the CDR3 DNA reads TGTGCCAGCAGTTCCCTCGCTCACAGGGGAGGCACCGGGGAGCTGTTTTTT. Full variable domain (remainder filled in from reference TRBV28 and TRBJ2-2): DVKVTQSSRYLVKRTGEKVFLECVQDMDHENMFWYRQDPGLGLRLIYFSYDVKMKEKGDIPEGYSVSREKKERFSLILESASTNQTSMYLCASSSLAHRGGTGELFFGEGSRLTVL.

This clonotype has ten or more counts. This sequence joins TRBV5-6 and TRBJ2-1; the D call may be TRBD1 or TRBD2 (6 bases each). Trimming left V 2 bases short and J 6 bases short, with 15 bases between. The germline CDR1 and CDR2 sequences are SGHDT and YYEEEE. The CDR3 is made up of 15 amino acids. The CDR3 loop reads CASSLGGRSLNEQFF. The CDR3 DNA follows: TGTGCCAGCAGCTTAGGGGGGAGGAGTCTCAATGAGCAGTTCTTC.

V gene TRBV7-3 combines with J gene TRBJ1-6; 10 bases are shared with TRBD1. CDR1 is SGHTA, CDR2 FQGTGA, per germline. V lost 4 bases, J lost 11 bases, and 2 bases stayed unmatched. The CDR3 totals 13 residues. CDR3: CASSWGQGTPLHF. In DNA form, the CDR3 reads TGTGCCAGCAGCTGGGGACAGGGGACACCCCTCCACTTT.

The V gene is TRBV19, the J gene TRBJ2-3; D ambiguous. The V end was cut by 2 bases, the J end by 4 bases, with 7 bases between. CDR3 size: 13 residues. Germline V gene data show CDR1 as LNHDA and CDR2 as SQIVND (reference sequence). CDR3: CASSINRADTQYF. The CDR3 coding sequence is TGTGCCAGTAGTATAAACCGCGCAGATACGCAGTATTTT.